Sequencing of this TCR beta chain was carried out in a study of T cell repertoires in cytomegalovirus infection. TCRdb recomputed calls from the reads with MiXCR, one row per CDR3 protein. The sample consists of 450,000 to 600,000 distinct CDR3 sequences, 25% to 35% of them appearing once. Concerning this clonotype itself: Its matching antigen is unknown.

Specimen: cultured PBMCs, collected from culture after CMV antigen stimulation. The clonotype comes from a human donor in good health (CMV status not recorded). Some clones in this sample may be carry-over from other donors' samples.

DNA of the CDR3: TGTGCCACCAGTGATTTTACCGCGAACACCGGGGAGCTGTTTTTT. It specifies CATSDFTANTGELFF. V gene TRBV24-1 combines with J gene TRBJ2-2, with D unclear. Germline CDR1 KGHDR, CDR2 SFDVKD. V was pared by 1 base and J by 0 bases, with 5 bases between. The CDR3 has 15 amino acids.